This T cell receptor (beta chain) is from a study of T cell responses to AZD1222 COVID-19 vaccine. A note on this clone: No antigen is known for it.

Study observations and caveats: Among spike-specific TCRs, nearly half reportedly target unmutated variant regions. The span of vaccine-associated CD4 TCRs extended across spike, with dominance at 160-218 and 743-854. Mostly white British, mostly female donors; authors suggested clonal diversity may be underestimated. Repertoire sampling happened only post peak T cell response.

With V trimmed by 0 bases and J by 8 bases, 5 bases remained unmatched. The CDR3 has 15 residues. Germline V gives CDR1 SGHTA, CDR2 FQGTGA. Data came from immunoSEQ multiplex PCR; TCRdb stores just in-frame clones and leaves some out. The repertoire includes around 75,000 clones, about 91% of them detected once, and roughly 10% sits in the top ten. The TCR was taken from an adult who received the MenACWY meningococcal vaccine as a control. The chain carries TRBV7-3 and TRBJ2-4; 9 positions match TRBD2. Source: peripheral blood, taken 28 days after the second dose of the MenACWY control vaccine. CDR3 sequence (DNA): TGTGCCAGCAGCTTAACTGCGGGGGGGTATGACATTCAGTACTTC. Translated: CASSLTAGGYDIQYF.